This is a list of T cell receptor beta chains from one sample in a study of cytomegalovirus exposure and HLA in healthy donors. Assay used: immunoSEQ multiplex PCR; TCRdb lists only in-frame clones, some missing. The repertoire holds fewer than 110,000 clones, 77% seen once, with about 4.3% in the top ten. Sequencing was performed on PBMCs. These receptors originate from a male donor in good health and CMV-seronegative. CDR3s include the opening cysteine and the closing phenylalanine or tryptophan. A D gene is named only where the DNA matches it firmly. Where a row states a size, it is once, few, many or the class of an expanded clone; other rows omit it.

D,V,J,size,DNA,CDR3
TRBD1,TRBV5-1,TRBJ2-1,NA,TGCGCCAGCAGCTTGGGATCAGGACAGGGGGGGAATGAGCAGTTCTTC,CASSLGSGQGGNEQFF
TRBD1,TRBV7-6,TRBJ2-7,NA,TGTGCCAGCAGCCCGGGACAGAACTACGAGCAGTACTTC,CASSPGQNYEQYF
NA,TRBV30,TRBJ2-2,NA,TGTGCCTGGGTGAGGGAGAACCCGAACACCGGGGAGCTGTTTTTT,CAWVRENPNTGELFF
TRBD1,TRBV19,TRBJ2-7,few,TGTGCCAGTGGGACAGGGTACTACGAGCAGTACTTC,CASGTGYYEQYF
TRBD2,TRBV6-6,TRBJ2-7,NA,TGTGCCAGCAGTTACCCCGGACTAGCGGGAGACGAGCAGTACTTC,CASSYPGLAGDEQYF
TRBD2,TRBV14,TRBJ2-1,NA,TGTGCCAGCAGCCAGACTAGCGGTCACAATGAGCAGTTCTTC,CASSQTSGHNEQFF
TRBD2,TRBV7-2,TRBJ2-7,NA,TGTGCCAGCAGCCCTCACGCGCCGGGACTAGCTCACGAGCAGTACTTC,CASSPHAPGLAHEQYF
NA,TRBV19,TRBJ2-2,NA,TGTGCCAGTAGTATACTACGTGGCACCGGGGAGCTGTTTTTT,CASSILRGTGELFF
TRBD1,TRBV28,TRBJ2-7,NA,TGTGCCAGCAGCTCTTCCACAACACCAGGGGGTGGACCCTACGAGCAGTACTTC,CASSSSTTPGGGPYEQYF
NA,TRBV10-1,TRBJ1-1,once,TGCGCCAGCAGCGGCACCGCGGGCTTGGGCACTGAAGCTTTCTTT,CASSGTAGLGTEAFF
NA,TRBV28,TRBJ2-7,few,TGTGCCAGCCCCCCACGAGACAGCTCCTACGAGCAGTACTTC,CASPPRDSSYEQYF
NA,TRBV5-1,TRBJ2-7,NA,TGCGCCAGCAGCTCCAACGGCTACGAGCAGTACTTC,CASSSNGYEQYF
NA,TRBV6-1,TRBJ1-3,NA,TGTGCCAGCAGTGAAGAGCGGAGGGGGGGTGGAAACACCATATATTTT,CASSEERRGGGNTIYF
NA,TRBV2,TRBJ2-7,NA,TGTGCCAGCAGTGGAGGTCGCTACGAGCAGTACTTC,CASSGGRYEQYF
NA,TRBV6-5,TRBJ1-5,NA,TGTGCCAGCAGTTACTCGAACAGTGCACAGCCCCAGCATTTT,CASSYSNSAQPQHF
NA,TRBV14,TRBJ1-6,once,TGTGCCAGCAGCCAAGATTACAGAAATTCACCCCTCCACTTT,CASSQDYRNSPLHF
NA,TRBV29-1,TRBJ2-1,NA,TGCAGCGTTGAACTCCGGGAGACGGCCTACAATGAGCAGTTCTTC,CSVELRETAYNEQFF
TRBD1,TRBV6-1,TRBJ1-5,few,TGTGCCAGCAGCACAGGGGTTGGCAATCAGCCCCAGCATTTT,CASSTGVGNQPQHF
NA,TRBV6-5,TRBJ1-5,NA,TGTGTCAGCAGCGCGGGGGATCAGCCCCAGCATTTT,CVSSAGDQPQHF
NA,TRBV7-9,TRBJ2-1,NA,TGTGCCAGCAGCTCCAAACGGTTGGTTAATGAGCAGTTCTTC,CASSSKRLVNEQFF
NA,TRBV10-3,TRBJ1-1,few,TGTGCCATCAGTGAGTTCGACGGGATAGAAGCTTTCTTT,CAISEFDGIEAFF
NA,TRBV7-2,TRBJ2-7,NA,TGTGCCAGCAGCTTAGGGGGAGACGAGCAGTACTTC,CASSLGGDEQYF
TRBD1,TRBV7-9,TRBJ2-5,NA,TGTGCCAGCAGCCCAGGACAGGGGGTGACCCAGTACTTC,CASSPGQGVTQYF
NA,TRBV6-4,TRBJ1-2,NA,TGTGCCAGCAGTGACTCATCAGGGGTCTATGGCTACACCTTC,CASSDSSGVYGYTF
TRBD1,TRBV30,TRBJ2-1,NA,TGTGCCTGGAGGTCCGGACAGGGAAATGAGCAGTTCTTC,CAWRSGQGNEQFF
TRBD1,TRBV5-1,TRBJ1-5,few,TGCGCCAGCAGCTTGGCCGAGGACAGGGTAAGCCAGCCCCAGCATTTT,CASSLAEDRVSQPQHF
TRBD1,TRBV27,TRBJ1-4,NA,TGTGCCAGCAGTGCGAAGGGACAGCTTCGGGAAAAACTGTTTTTT,CASSAKGQLREKLFF
NA,TRBV19,TRBJ1-1,NA,TGTGCCAGTGGGAAGGGGGGGAGCTCCATGAACACTGAAGCTTTCTTT,CASGKGGSSMNTEAFF
TRBD1,TRBV4-1,TRBJ2-7,once,TGCGCCAGCAGCTTTAGGACAGGGGGCATGGGCGAGCAGTACTTC,CASSFRTGGMGEQYF
NA,TRBV10-1,TRBJ2-7,NA,TGCGCCAGCAGTCCGGGAGCCTACGAGCAGTACTTC,CASSPGAYEQYF
TRBD1,TRBV27,TRBJ2-2,NA,TGTGCCAGCAGTGGACAGGGAACGAACACCGGGGAGCTGTTTTTT,CASSGQGTNTGELFF
TRBD1,TRBV4-1,TRBJ1-5,NA,TGCGCCAGCAGCGTCGGGACAGACCTAAATCAGCCCCAGCATTTT,CASSVGTDLNQPQHF
TRBD2,TRBV7-9,TRBJ2-1,NA,TGTGCCAGCAGCCCCTCCGGGACTAGCGGGAGGCGGGCCTACAATGAGCAGTTCTTC,CASSPSGTSGRRAYNEQFF
TRBD2,TRBV6-6,TRBJ2-2,once,TGTGCCAGCACCGCAGTAGCGGGAGGGAGAACCGGGGAGCTGTTTTTT,CASTAVAGGRTGELFF
TRBD1,TRBV2,TRBJ1-2,NA,TGTGCCAGCAGTGCTGACAGGGGCGGTGGCTACACCTTC,CASSADRGGGYTF
NA,TRBV15,TRBJ2-7,NA,TGTGCCACCAGCAGCCGGGATACAGTCCCCTACGAGCAGTACTTC,CATSSRDTVPYEQYF
TRBD2,TRBV7-7,TRBJ2-5,NA,TGTGCCAGCAGCTTGGGGACTAGCCGCCAGACCCAGTACTTC,CASSLGTSRQTQYF
TRBD2,TRBV7-7,TRBJ2-3,NA,TGTGCCAGCAGCTTAGGTGTCGTAGCGGGAGCAGATACGCAGTATTTT,CASSLGVVAGADTQYF
TRBD2,TRBV9,TRBJ2-3,NA,TGTGCCAGCAGCGTAGTATCTAGCGGCATCACAAGGGATACGCAGTATTTT,CASSVVSSGITRDTQYF
NA,TRBV18,TRBJ2-4,NA,TGTGCCAGCTCCCCCCCGTTGGCTGGGGCCTCCCGGAACATTCAGTACTTC,CASSPPLAGASRNIQYF
TRBD2,TRBV13,TRBJ2-7,NA,TGTGCCAGCAGCCTTTGGACTAGCGGGCAGCCGACCTACGAGCAGTACTTC,CASSLWTSGQPTYEQYF
NA,TRBV2,TRBJ1-3,NA,TGTGCCAGCAGTGACGCGGCCTCTGGAAACACCATATATTTT,CASSDAASGNTIYF
NA,TRBV27,TRBJ2-7,NA,TGTGCCAGCAGTTTAAAACTGATAAGCTCCTACGAGCAGTACTTC,CASSLKLISSYEQYF
TRBD1,TRBV6-1,TRBJ1-5,few,TGTGCCAGCAGTGAAGCCCCCACACTCAGGGGGTCCCAGCATTTT,CASSEAPTLRGSQHF
TRBD1,TRBV5-4,TRBJ2-7,once,TGTGCCAGCAGGCGGGACAGGGGTTTCTCCTACGAGCAGTACTTC,CASRRDRGFSYEQYF
TRBD2,TRBV19,TRBJ2-7,NA,TGTGCCAGTAGCCACCCTAGCGGGAGGTCCTACGAGCAGTACTTC,CASSHPSGRSYEQYF